The 2 T cell receptor beta chains presented below share a single source sample, sequenced in a study of T cells after yellow fever vaccination (dated by TCRdb to the late 2010s). Preparation of the library involved 5' RACE. Sequencing was carried out with an Illumina HiSeq 2500. Through fastp at Q25 and MiXCR, TCRdb rebuilt clones from the public reads, retaining in-frame beta chains. Identical CDR3 proteins give one entry, which carries the most common genes and DNA. The sample data list some 600,000 distinct CDR3 sequences, and roughly 17% of these were observed just once. The ten largest clones take up approximately 15% of the sample. The label giving this sample's treatment or condition can be read as: live attenuated yellow fever vaccine strain. The sample was PBMCs, taken 5 to 6 days after the first yellow fever vaccination. The receptors were gathered from a man aged 18-30 years who received the YFV17D yellow fever vaccine.

This CDR3 is CASSPTGGRGNTEAFF. In DNA, the CDR3 is TGTGCCAGCAGTCCCACAGGGGGCCGCGGGAACACTGAAGCTTTCTTT. The chain carries TRBV12-3 or TRBV12-4 and TRBJ1-1, with TRBD1 matching over 9 bases. After removal of 5 bases from V and 1 base from J, the junction contained 8 bases not matched to a gene. The CDR3 has 16 amino acids.

In this sample, this clonotype turned up many times. The V gene is TRBV6-5, the J gene TRBJ2-1, with unresolved D. The CDR3 has 11 amino acids. V gave up 2 bases and J gave up 10 bases, with 6 bases separating them. The germline V gene encodes CDR1 MNHEY and CDR2 SVGAGI. CDR3: CASSYGREQFF. The CDR3 DNA reads TGTGCCAGCAGTTACGGTAGGGAGCAGTTCTTC.